In this sample, the clone carrying this T cell receptor beta chain turned up a few times. The data were taken from a study of blood T cells in healthy people across ages. This CDR3 region has 15 residues. The V and J ends lost 0 bases and 5 bases respectively, with 13 bases between them. Per germline, CDR1 SGHRS and CDR2 YFSETQ. Primed by a sample-barcoded 5' primer and a J-beta primer mix, a second PCR proceeded for 7 to 11 cycles. In TCRdb, the 5' RACE reads were re-called with MiXCR into one record per CDR3 protein. The repertoire holds about 1.6 million distinct CDR3 sequences, about 35% seen once, with about 11% in the top ten.

The sequence came from a woman younger than 45 in good health. The chain employs TRBV5-1 and TRBJ2-3; D might be TRBD2 (6 bases). The sample comprised blood. The DNA for the CDR3 is TGCGCCAGCAGCTTGGCCAGGGAGGCTCTAGATACGCAGTATTTT. The encoded protein is CASSLAREALDTQYF.